These 22 T cell receptor beta chains were all obtained from the same sample, sequenced in a study of shared clonotypes between healthy human individuals. Libraries were prepared by immunoSEQ multiplex PCR; TCRdb keeps only in-frame clonotypes and omits some of them. Counted here are millions of clones, more than 85% occurring once; the ten biggest clones make up 1.5% to 2%. Naivety among CD8 cells was defined by CD45RO negativity and positive CCR7 selection, thereby excluding terminally differentiated effector memory CD45RA+ cells. The sample consisted of naive CD8+ T cells from PBMCs. These receptors all come from a man younger than 35 in good health. Some clones in this sample may be carry-over from other donors' samples.

The V gene is TRBV6-1, the J gene TRBJ2-2; D perhaps matches TRBD2 (6 bases). This CDR3 comprises 16 residues. The germline V gene has CDR1 MNHNS and CDR2 SASEGT. Trimming removed 6 bases at V and 4 bases at J, with 18 bases between. CDR3 region: CASRELPMGLTGELFF. DNA of the CDR3: TGTGCCAGCAGAGAACTCCCTATGGGACTCACCGGGGAGCTGTTTTTT.

The V call is TRBV7-3, the J call TRBJ2-7; D might be TRBD2 (7 bases). CDR1 and CDR2 (germline): SGHTA, FQGTGA. The CDR3 contains 18 residues. Trimming removed 5 bases from V and 2 bases from J, with 25 bases in between. CDR3 DNA: TGTGCCAGCAGCCACCGGCCGGGGGCGGGAGACTTCCCCTACGAGCAGTACTTC. Residues: CASSHRPGAGDFPYEQYF.

The chain uses TRBV5-4 and TRBJ2-7; no reliable D call. Per germline, CDR1 SGHNT and CDR2 YYREEE (reference sequence). The CDR3 runs to 16 residues. The V end lost 3 bases, the J end lost 0 bases, and 16 bases lay between the germline ends. CDR3 in amino acids: CASSSLERRASYEQYF. The CDR3 DNA sequence: TGTGCCAGCAGCTCTTTAGAGAGGCGAGCCTCCTACGAGCAGTACTTC.

This rearrangement joins TRBV5-5 to TRBJ2-7, with 7 nucleotides matching TRBD2. This CDR3 region has 13 residues. CDR1 is SGHKS and CDR2 is YYEKEE in the germline V gene (reference sequence). Trimming at V came to 2 bases and at J to 4 bases, leaving 3 bases not matched to a gene. CDR3 loop: CASSFTSAYEQYF. The DNA for the CDR3 is TGTGCCAGCAGCTTTACTAGCGCGTACGAGCAGTACTTC.

V and J are TRBV5-6 and TRBJ1-5; TRBD1 matches at 8 bases. Germline CDR1 reads SGHDT; CDR2 reads YYEEEE. This CDR3 is 14 amino acids long. With V trimmed by 2 bases and J by 6 bases, 4 bases remained unmatched. The CDR3 sequence: CASSFRTGTQPQHF. The CDR3 DNA sequence: TGTGCCAGCAGCTTTAGGACAGGGACTCAGCCCCAGCATTTT.

The chain recombines TRBV4-1 with TRBJ2-1; 10 bases match TRBD2. J lost 7 bases, V lost 3 bases, and 15 bases had no gene match. Germline V gives CDR1 MGHRA, CDR2 YSYEKL. This CDR3 region has 18 residues. CDR3 bases: TGCGCCAGCAGCCATGTCGTCAGCGGGAGGGCCGGAGAAAATGAGCAGTTCTTC. Its translation is CASSHVVSGRAGENEQFF.

This clone was recorded once. The V and J genes are TRBV27 and TRBJ2-5; D gene uncertain. Germline V gene data show CDR1 as MNHEY and CDR2 as SMNVEV (reference sequence). V shed 0 bases and J shed 9 bases, with 11 bases lying between them. The CDR3 is 13 residues long. In DNA, the CDR3 is TGTGCCAGCAGTTTATCTGCCAGTGCGGCCCAGTACTTC. Translating it yields CASSLSASAAQYF.

The chain employs TRBV6-1 and TRBJ2-7; 10 bases fit TRBD2. The V gene's germline CDR1 is MNHNS and CDR2 SASEGT. Unmatched junction bases numbered 6, after V lost 2 bases and J lost 5 bases. The CDR3 contains 15 residues. CDR3 nucleotide sequence: TGTGCCAGCAGTGAAAGGAGCGGGAGGGCCAACGAGCAGTACTTC. The encoded protein is CASSERSGRANEQYF.

This clone was seen only once. The rearrangement links TRBV28 to TRBJ2-7; D not certain. V lost 10 bases and J 4 bases, leaving 17 bases between the germline ends. CDR3 length: 13 amino acids. Germline-derived CDR1 and CDR2 are MDHEN and SYDVKM. CDR3 DNA: TGTGCCACCTGTATGGCCGGCAAATACGAGCAGTACTTC. It encodes CATCMAGKYEQYF.

V is TRBV6-5 and J is TRBJ2-1; 8 nucleotides line up with TRBD1. With 4 bases clipped from V and 2 bases from J, the junction kept 7 bases outside the gene matches. This CDR3 is 16 amino acids long. Germline CDR1 MNHEY, CDR2 SVGAGI. This CDR3 reads CASSSDRGSAYNEQFF. CDR3 bases: TGTGCCAGCAGTTCCGACAGGGGTTCGGCCTACAATGAGCAGTTCTTC.

V is TRBV27 and J is TRBJ2-1; TRBD2 matches 7 bases. The CDR3 has 15 amino acids. CDR1 and CDR2 from the germline V gene are MNHEY and SMNVEV (reference sequence). V was pared by 4 bases and J by 0 bases, with 3 bases of the junction left unmatched. CDR3 loop: CASSSRGISYNEQFF. CDR3 in DNA: TGTGCCAGCAGTTCGCGGGGGATCTCCTACAATGAGCAGTTCTTC.

This rearrangement joins TRBV7-9 to TRBJ2-7; D gene unclear. CDR1 is SEHNR and CDR2 is FQNEAQ in the germline V gene (reference sequence). V lost 0 bases and J lost 6, with 12 bases in between. The CDR3 is 14 residues long. The CDR3 DNA reads TGTGCCAGCAGCTTAGCCAGGCCCGCGGCCGAGCAGTACTTC. It encodes CASSLARPAAEQYF.

The rearrangement joins TRBV5-5 to TRBJ1-1; D unclear. Germline V gene lookup returns CDR1 SGHKS and CDR2 YYEKEE (reference sequence). This CDR3 is built from 13 residues. V was cut by 0 bases and J by 6 bases, with 9 bases left in between. The chain's CDR3 is CASSLAASAEAFF. CDR3 nucleotides: TGTGCCAGCAGCTTGGCGGCTTCCGCTGAAGCTTTCTTT.

This chain links TRBV11-3 with TRBJ2-7; D is uncertain. The CDR3 is made up of 14 amino acids. Germline assignment: CDR1 SGHNT and CDR2 YENEEA. Between the trimmed V and J ends, which lost 3 bases and 6 bases, there was a span of 15 bases. The CDR3 protein is CASSFRPSLGEQYF. DNA for the CDR3: TGTGCCAGCAGCTTTCGGCCCTCCCTGGGCGAGCAGTACTTC.

A few counts support this clone. The chain joins TRBV30 to TRBJ1-1; no firm D call. The germline V gene has CDR1 GTSNPN and CDR2 SVGIG (reference sequence). CDR3 size: 13 residues. Deletions cut 0 bases from V and 6 bases from J, with 11 bases between. The CDR3 here is CAWSVMGFSEAFF. In DNA, the CDR3 is TGTGCCTGGAGTGTAATGGGGTTCTCTGAAGCTTTCTTT.

The rearrangement links TRBV27 to TRBJ1-2; weak D call: TRBD1 (6 bases). The V end lost 4 bases, the J end lost 8 bases, and 23 bases lay between the germline ends. CDR3 length: 16 amino acids. Germline V lookup: CDR1 MNHEY, CDR2 SMNVEV (reference sequence). The CDR3 DNA reads TGTGCCAGCAGTTCCTCCGGACAGAGGGGTCTATTAGGCTACACCTTC. This gives the protein CASSSSGQRGLLGYTF.

On this clone itself: Distinct nucleotide sequences in the sample also encode this CDR3. The chain joins TRBV13 to TRBJ2-7, with D possibly being TRBD2 (6 bases). This CDR3 is 15 amino acids long. Germline V CDR1 and CDR2: PRHDT, FYEKMQ (reference sequence). The ends were cut back, 0 bases at V and 1 base at J, with 10 bases in the middle. CDR3 residues: CASSLGLAGSYEQYF. The CDR3, as DNA: TGTGCCAGCAGCTTAGGCTTGGCGGGATCCTACGAGCAGTACTTC.

V gene TRBV7-9 combines with J gene TRBJ2-3; no definite D call. V gave up 4 bases and J gave up 1 base, with 9 bases separating them. CDR1 and CDR2 (germline): SEHNR, FQNEAQ (reference sequence). The CDR3 extends over 14 amino acids. The CDR3 bases are TGTGCCAGCAGCTCCCGCGTCGGCACAGATACGCAGTATTTT. The encoded protein is CASSSRVGTDTQYF.

V is TRBV5-4 and J is TRBJ2-7, with D perhaps given as TRBD1 or TRBD2 (5 bases each). The V end lost 4 bases, the J end lost 3 bases, and 11 bases lay between the germline ends. This CDR3 contains 13 residues. Looked up from germline, CDR1 is SGHNT and CDR2 is YYREEE (reference sequence). The CDR3 region is CASSPGRLYEQYF. DNA of the CDR3: TGTGCCAGCAGCCCGGGACGGCTCTACGAGCAGTACTTC.

The chain recombines TRBV27 with TRBJ2-3, with D hard to call. V dropped 2 bases and J dropped 0 bases, with 9 bases sitting between them. The germline V gene has CDR1 MNHEY and CDR2 SMNVEV (reference sequence). The CDR3 runs 15 residues. CDR3 in DNA: TGTGCCAGCAGTTTAGGAGCGCGAAGCACAGATACGCAGTATTTT. The encoded protein is CASSLGARSTDTQYF.

The chain is built from TRBV7-9 and TRBJ2-1, with TRBD2 as a possible D gene (6 bases). This CDR3 spans 12 amino acids. CDR1 and CDR2 (germline): SEHNR, FQNEAQ (reference sequence). V lost 11 bases to trimming and J lost 4 bases, with 12 bases between them. CDR3 protein: CACAGPYNEQFF. The CDR3 DNA is TGTGCCTGCGCGGGACCATACAATGAGCAGTTCTTC.

V usage is TRBV6-4 and J usage is TRBJ1-2; 12 bases are a match to TRBD1. This CDR3 contains 17 residues. CDR1 and CDR2 (germline): MRHNA, SNTAGT. Germline trimming cut 1 base from V and 4 bases from J; bases unmatched to any gene: 7. CDR3 loop: CASSDWDRGPFGYGYTF. CDR3 bases: TGTGCCAGCAGTGACTGGGACAGGGGGCCTTTCGGCTATGGCTACACCTTC.